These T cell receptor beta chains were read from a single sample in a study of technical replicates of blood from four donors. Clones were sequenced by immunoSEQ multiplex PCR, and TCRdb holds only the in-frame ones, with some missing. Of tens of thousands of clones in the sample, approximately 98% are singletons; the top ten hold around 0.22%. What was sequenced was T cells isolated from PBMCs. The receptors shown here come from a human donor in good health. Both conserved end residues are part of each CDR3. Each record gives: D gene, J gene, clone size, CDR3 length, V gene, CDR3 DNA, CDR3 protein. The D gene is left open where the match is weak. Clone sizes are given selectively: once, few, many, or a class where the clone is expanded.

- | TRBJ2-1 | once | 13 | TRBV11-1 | TGTGCCAGCAGTTTCGACGGGGACAATGAGCAGTTCTTC | CASSFDGDNEQFF
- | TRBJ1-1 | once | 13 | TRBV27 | TGTGCCAGCAGTTTTTCCCAGAACACTGAAGCTTTCTTT | CASSFSQNTEAFF
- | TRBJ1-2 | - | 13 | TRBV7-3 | TGTGCCAGCAGCGGAAGGGAGTTTCAGGGCTACACCTTC | CASSGREFQGYTF
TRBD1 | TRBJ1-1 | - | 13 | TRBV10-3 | TGTGCCATCAGCGGACAGGGAAACACTGAAGCTTTCTTT | CAISGQGNTEAFF
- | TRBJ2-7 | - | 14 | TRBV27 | TGTGCCAGCAGTTCAGGGACTCCTTACAACGAGCAGTACTTC | CASSSGTPYNEQYF
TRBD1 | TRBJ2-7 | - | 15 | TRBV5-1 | TGCGCCAGCAGCGACGACAGGGGGGTTACCTACGAGCAGTACTTC | CASSDDRGVTYEQYF
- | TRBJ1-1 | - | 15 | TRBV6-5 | TGTGCCAGCAGTTACTCCCAGGGTGCGAACACTGAAGCTTTCTTT | CASSYSQGANTEAFF
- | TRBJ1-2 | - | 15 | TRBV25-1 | TGTGCCAGCAGGGAAAGCACGGAGAGAACACATGGCTACACCTTC | CASRESTERTHGYTF
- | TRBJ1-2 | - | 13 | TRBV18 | TGTGCCAGCTCACCACCCGACAGCTATGGCTACACCTTC | CASSPPDSYGYTF
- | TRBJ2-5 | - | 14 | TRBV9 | TGTGCCAGCAGCGTAGTCGGGGGAGTAGAGACCCAGTACTTC | CASSVVGGVETQYF
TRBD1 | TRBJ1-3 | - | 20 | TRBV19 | TGTGCCAGTAGTCCCCAGGTAGGGACAGCTTCCTTCTACTCTGGAAACACCATATATTTT | CASSPQVGTASFYSGNTIYF
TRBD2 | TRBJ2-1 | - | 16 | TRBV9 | TGTGCCAGCAGCCCTCAGGGACTAGCGGGAGAAAATGAGCAGTTCTTC | CASSPQGLAGENEQFF
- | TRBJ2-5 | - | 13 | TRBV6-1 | TGTGCCAGCAGTGAAGCGTATCTCGGGACCCAGTACTTC | CASSEAYLGTQYF
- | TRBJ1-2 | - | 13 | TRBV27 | TGTGCCAGCAGTTTTAGTTCCGACTATGGCTACACCTTC | CASSFSSDYGYTF
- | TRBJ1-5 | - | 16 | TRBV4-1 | TGCGCCAGCAGCCAAGATGGAGGAGATAGCAATCAGCCCCAGCATTTT | CASSQDGGDSNQPQHF
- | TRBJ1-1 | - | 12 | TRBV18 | TGTGCCAGCTCGAACCCTCGAGGCGAGGCTTTCTTT | CASSNPRGEAFF
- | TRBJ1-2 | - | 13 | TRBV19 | TGTGCCAGTAGAACGCAGGAGGATTACGGCTACACCTTC | CASRTQEDYGYTF
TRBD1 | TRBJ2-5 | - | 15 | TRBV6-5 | TGTGCCAGCAGTTACCAGACAGGGGGCTTCGAGACCCAGTACTTC | CASSYQTGGFETQYF
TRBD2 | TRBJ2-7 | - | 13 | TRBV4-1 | TGCGCCAGCAGCCCGGGACTAGCGAGGGAGCAGTACTTC | CASSPGLAREQYF
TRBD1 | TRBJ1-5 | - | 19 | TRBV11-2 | TGTGCCAGCAGCTCCACTCGGGGAGGGACAGGGGTCTTCAATCAGCCCCAGCATTTT | CASSSTRGGTGVFNQPQHF
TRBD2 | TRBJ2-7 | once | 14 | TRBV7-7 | TGTGCTAGCAGCCCCGGGACTAGCGCGGACGAGCAGTACTTC | CASSPGTSADEQYF
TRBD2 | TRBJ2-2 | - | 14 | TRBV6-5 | TGTGCCAGCAGTCGACTAGCGGGATCCGGGGAGCTGTTTTTT | CASSRLAGSGELFF
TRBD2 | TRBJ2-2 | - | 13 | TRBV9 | TGTGCCAGCAGCGGGACTAGCACCGGGGAGCTGTTTTTT | CASSGTSTGELFF
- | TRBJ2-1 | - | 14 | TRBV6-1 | TGTGCCAGCACTCGCGGTTATTCCTACAATGAGCAGTTCTTC | CASTRGYSYNEQFF
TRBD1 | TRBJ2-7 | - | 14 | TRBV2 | TGTGCCAGCAGCCAATGGGACAGGGATGCCGAGCAGTACTTC | CASSQWDRDAEQYF
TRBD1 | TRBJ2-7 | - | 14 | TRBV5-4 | TGTGCCAGCAGTTTTGACAGGGATCGCTACGAGCAGTACTTC | CASSFDRDRYEQYF
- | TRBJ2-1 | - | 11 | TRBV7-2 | TGTGCCAGCAGTAACGCGGGGAAGTTGTTCTTC | CASSNAGKLFF
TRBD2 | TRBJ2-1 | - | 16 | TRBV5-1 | TGCGCCAGCAGCGGGTTACTAGCGGGAGTCCACAATGAGCAGTTCTTC | CASSGLLAGVHNEQFF